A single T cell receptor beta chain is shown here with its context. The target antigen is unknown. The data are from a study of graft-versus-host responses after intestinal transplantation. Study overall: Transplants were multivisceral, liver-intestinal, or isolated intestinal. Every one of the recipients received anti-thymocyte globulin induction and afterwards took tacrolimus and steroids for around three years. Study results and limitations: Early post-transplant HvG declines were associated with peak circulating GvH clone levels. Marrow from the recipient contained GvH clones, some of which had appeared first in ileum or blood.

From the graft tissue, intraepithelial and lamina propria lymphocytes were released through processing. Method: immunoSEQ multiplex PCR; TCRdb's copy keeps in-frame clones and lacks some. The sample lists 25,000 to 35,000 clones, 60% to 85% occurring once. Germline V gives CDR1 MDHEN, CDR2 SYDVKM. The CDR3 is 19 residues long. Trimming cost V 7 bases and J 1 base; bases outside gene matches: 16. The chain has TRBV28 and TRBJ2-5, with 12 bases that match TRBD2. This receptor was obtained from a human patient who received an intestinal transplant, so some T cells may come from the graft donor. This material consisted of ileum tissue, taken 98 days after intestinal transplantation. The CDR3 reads CASTPWASGGEGTQETQYF. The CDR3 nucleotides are TGTGCCAGCACCCCCTGGGCTAGCGGGGGGGAAGGGACCCAAGAGACCCAGTACTTC.